This T cell receptor beta chain was retrieved from a study of blood T cell repertoires in COVID-19. Assay: immunoSEQ multiplex PCR; the TCRdb copy retains only in-frame clones and omits some. The data show some 200,000 clones, around 84% seen once. The CDR3 is 15 residues long. Germline assignment: CDR1 MNHEY and CDR2 SVGAGI. With 7 bases clipped from V and 7 bases from J, the junction kept 13 bases outside the gene matches. The sequence came from a man aged 25-40 years with active or convalescent COVID-19. The chain joins TRBV6-5 to TRBJ1-5, with 7 bases aligning to TRBD1. Source material: peripheral blood. The CDR3 here is CASKSGQRSHQPQHF. The CDR3 DNA sequence: TGTGCCAGCAAGTCGGGACAGCGGTCCCACCAGCCCCAGCATTTT.